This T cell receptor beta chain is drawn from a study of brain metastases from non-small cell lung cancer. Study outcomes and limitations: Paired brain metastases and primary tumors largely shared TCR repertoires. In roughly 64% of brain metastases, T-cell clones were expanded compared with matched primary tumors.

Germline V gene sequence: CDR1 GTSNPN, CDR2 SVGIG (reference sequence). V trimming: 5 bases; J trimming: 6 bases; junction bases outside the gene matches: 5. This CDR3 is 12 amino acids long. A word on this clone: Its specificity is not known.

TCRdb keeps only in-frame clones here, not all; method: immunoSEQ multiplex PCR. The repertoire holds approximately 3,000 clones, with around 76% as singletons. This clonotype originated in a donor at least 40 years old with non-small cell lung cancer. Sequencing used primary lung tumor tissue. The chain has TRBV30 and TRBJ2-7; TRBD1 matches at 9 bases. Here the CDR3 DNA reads TGTGCCTGGCGGGACAGGGTTTCCGAGCAGTACTTC. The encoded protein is CAWRDRVSEQYF.